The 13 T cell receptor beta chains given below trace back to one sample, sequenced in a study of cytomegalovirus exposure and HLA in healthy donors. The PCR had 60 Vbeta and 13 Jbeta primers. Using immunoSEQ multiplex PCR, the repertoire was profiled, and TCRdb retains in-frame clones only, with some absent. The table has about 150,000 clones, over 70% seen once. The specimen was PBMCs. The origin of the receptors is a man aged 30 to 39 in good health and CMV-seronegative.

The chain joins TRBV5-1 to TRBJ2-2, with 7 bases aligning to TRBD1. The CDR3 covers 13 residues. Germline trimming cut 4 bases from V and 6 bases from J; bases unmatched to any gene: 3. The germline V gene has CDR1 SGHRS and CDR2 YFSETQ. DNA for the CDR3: TGCGCCAGCAGCACTGGGACAGCCGGGGAGCTGTTTTTT. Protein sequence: CASSTGTAGELFF.

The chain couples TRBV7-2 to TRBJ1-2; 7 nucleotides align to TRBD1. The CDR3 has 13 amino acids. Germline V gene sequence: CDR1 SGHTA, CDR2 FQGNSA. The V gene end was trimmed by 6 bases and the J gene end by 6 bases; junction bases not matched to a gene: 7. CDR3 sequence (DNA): TGTGCCAGCAGAATAACAGGGGAGAATGGCTACACCTTC. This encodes CASRITGENGYTF.

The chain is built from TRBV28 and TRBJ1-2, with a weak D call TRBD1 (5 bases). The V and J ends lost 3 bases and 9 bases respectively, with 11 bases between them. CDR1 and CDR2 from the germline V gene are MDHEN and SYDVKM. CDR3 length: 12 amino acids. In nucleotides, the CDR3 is TGTGCCAGCAGTTTTCAGGGTAATCGCTACACCTTC. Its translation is CASSFQGNRYTF.

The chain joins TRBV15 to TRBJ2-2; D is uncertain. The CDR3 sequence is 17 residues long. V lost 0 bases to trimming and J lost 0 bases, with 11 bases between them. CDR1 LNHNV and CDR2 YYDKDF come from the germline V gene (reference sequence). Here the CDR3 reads CATSRDRHHANTGELFF. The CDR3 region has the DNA TGTGCCACCAGCAGAGATCGACACCACGCGAACACCGGGGAGCTGTTTTTT.

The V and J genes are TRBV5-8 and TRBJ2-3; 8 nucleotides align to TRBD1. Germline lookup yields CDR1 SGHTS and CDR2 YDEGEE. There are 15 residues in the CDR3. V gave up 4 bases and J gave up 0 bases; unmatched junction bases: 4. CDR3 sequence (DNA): TGTGCCAGCAGCGGAACAGGGGGAAGCACAGATACGCAGTATTTT. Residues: CASSGTGGSTDTQYF. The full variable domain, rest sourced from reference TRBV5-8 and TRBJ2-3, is EAGVTQSPTHLIKTRGQQATLRCSPISGHTSVYWYQQALGLGLQFLLWYDEGEERNRGNFPPRFSGRQFPNYSSELNVNALELEDSALYLCASSGTGGSTDTQYFGPGTRLTVL.

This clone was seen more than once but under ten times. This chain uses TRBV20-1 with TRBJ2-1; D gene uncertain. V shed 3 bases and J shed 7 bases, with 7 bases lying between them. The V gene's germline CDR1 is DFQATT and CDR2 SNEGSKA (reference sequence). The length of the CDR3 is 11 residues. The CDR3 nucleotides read TGCAGTGCTAGGCAGGCGAATGAGCAGTTCTTC. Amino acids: CSARQANEQFF.

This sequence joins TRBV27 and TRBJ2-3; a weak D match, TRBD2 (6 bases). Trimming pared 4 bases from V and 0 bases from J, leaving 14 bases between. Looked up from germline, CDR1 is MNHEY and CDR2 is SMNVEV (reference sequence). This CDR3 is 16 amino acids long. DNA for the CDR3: TGTGCCAGCAGTTGGGGCGGGGCTCCTAGCACAGATACGCAGTATTTT. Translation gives CASSWGGAPSTDTQYF.

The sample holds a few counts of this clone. This CDR3 reads CASSLSPSGMSDTQYF. The CDR3 bases are TGTGCCAGCAGCTTATCTCCCTCGGGGATGTCAGATACGCAGTATTTT. The rearrangement uses TRBV7-2 and TRBJ2-3; tentative D call: TRBD2 (5 bases). The CDR3 runs to 16 residues. CDR1 is SGHTA, CDR2 FQGNSA, per germline. V was trimmed by 2 bases and J by 4 bases, leaving 16 bases between them.

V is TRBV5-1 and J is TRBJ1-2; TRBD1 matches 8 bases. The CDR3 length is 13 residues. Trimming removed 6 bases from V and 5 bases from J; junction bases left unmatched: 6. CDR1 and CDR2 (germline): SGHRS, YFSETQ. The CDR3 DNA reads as TGCGCCAGCAACCCAGGGGGCGAGTATGGCTACACCTTC. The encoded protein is CASNPGGEYGYTF.

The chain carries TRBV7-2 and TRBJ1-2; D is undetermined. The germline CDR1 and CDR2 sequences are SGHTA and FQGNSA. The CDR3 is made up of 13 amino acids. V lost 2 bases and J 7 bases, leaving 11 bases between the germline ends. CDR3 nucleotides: TGTGCCAGCAGCTTATCACGGGGAGGTGGCTACACCTTC. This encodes CASSLSRGGGYTF. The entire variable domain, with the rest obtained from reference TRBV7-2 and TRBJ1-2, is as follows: GAGVSQSPSNKVTEKGKDVELRCDPISGHTALYWYRQSLGQGLEFLIYFQGNSAPDKSGLPSDRFSAERTGGSVSTLTIQRTQQEDSAVYLCASSLSRGGGYTFGSGTRLTVV.

The chain's CDR3 is CASSRGEEHKTQYF. CDR3 in DNA: TGTGCCAGCAGCCGGGGAGAGGAACACAAGACCCAGTACTTC. This chain uses TRBV7-2 with TRBJ2-5, with D possibly being TRBD2 (5 bases). This CDR3 is built from 14 residues. Germline V gene sequence: CDR1 SGHTA, CDR2 FQGNSA. Deletions cut 5 bases from V and 6 bases from J, with 16 bases between.

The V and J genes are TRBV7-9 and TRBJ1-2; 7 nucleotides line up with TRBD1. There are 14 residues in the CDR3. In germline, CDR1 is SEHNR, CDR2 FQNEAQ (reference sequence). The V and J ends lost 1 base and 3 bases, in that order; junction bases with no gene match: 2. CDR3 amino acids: CASSLGDSYYGYTF. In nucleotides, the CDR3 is TGTGCCAGCAGCTTAGGGGACAGCTACTATGGCTACACCTTC.

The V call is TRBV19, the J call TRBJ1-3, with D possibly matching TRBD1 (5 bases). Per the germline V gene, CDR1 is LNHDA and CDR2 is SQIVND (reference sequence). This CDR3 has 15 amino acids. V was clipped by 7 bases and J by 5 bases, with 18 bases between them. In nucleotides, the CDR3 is TGTGCCAGTACCACCGCCGGGACTTCACGAAACACCATATATTTT. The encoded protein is CASTTAGTSRNTIYF.